This T cell receptor (beta chain) was captured in a study of blood T cell repertoires in COVID-19. Participant ages covered about 18 to 100 years across 24 US areas. Before they entered the study, exposed participants had met a COVID-19 case within 2 weeks. V lost 4 bases, J lost 7 bases, and 10 bases stayed unmatched. Germline lookup yields CDR1 SGDLS and CDR2 YYNGEE. The CDR3 loop spans 14 amino acids. Sequenced by immunoSEQ multiplex PCR; TCRdb stores in-frame clones only, minus some. The sample holds about 200,000 clones, about four fifths seen once. V and J are TRBV9 and TRBJ1-1; TRBD1 aligns across 7 bases. Sequenced input: PBMCs or T cells enriched from blood (not recorded which). This receptor was obtained from a woman aged 25 to 39 who had been exposed to COVID-19. The CDR3 DNA is TGTGCCAGCAGCATTGTAAGGGACAGTAATGAAGCTTTCTTT. This gives the protein CASSIVRDSNEAFF.